The present entry profiles one TCR beta chain with its context. Its antigen is unidentified. TCRdb keeps only in-frame clones here, not all; method: immunoSEQ multiplex PCR. The data show 4,000 to 5,000 clones, around 33% seen once. Germline lookup yields CDR1 GTSNPN and CDR2 SVGIG (reference sequence). Trimming cost V 2 bases and J 3 bases, with 14 bases left between them. The CDR3 has 15 residues. The sample's treatment: randomized to nivolumab then ipilimumab (arm A) or the reverse (arm B). The data originate from a study of sequential checkpoint blockade in melanoma. Background on the study: After both sequences, patients received maintenance nivolumab. Some 22 patients had tumor biopsies before treatment and at week 13.

Study findings and constraints: Pretreatment TIL clonality tracked with response in the nivolumab-first arm.

The input for sequencing was tumor tissue (inferred from file names), taken from a patient given nivolumab and ipilimumab in sequence. The gene calls are TRBV30 and TRBJ1-5; D may be TRBD1 (5 bases). This TCR was sampled from a human donor with melanoma. In nucleotides, the CDR3 is TGTGCCTGGAGTCTACGGGGGACTAACAATCAGCCCCAGCATTTT. Its protein is CAWSLRGTNNQPQHF.